This is a list of T cell receptor beta chains from one sample in a study of T cell clusters in autoimmune cytopenias. TCRdb derives one entry per CDR3 protein from the multiplex PCR reads, leaving out DNA. Its table lists nearly 5,000 distinct CDR3 sequences. The sample also formed part of further work on T cell repertoires in aging, cancer and after chemotherapy.

Sequencing used peripheral blood. Receptors were obtained from a human donor with chronic lymphocytic leukemia. The donor label of this sample is uncertain. Each CDR3 is given with its conserved first and last residue. Clone size is stated in some rows and not others, as once, few, many or a class when expanded.

j_gene,v_gene,abundance,CDR3aa
TRBJ1-4,TRBV19,.,CASSIWTGVMKKLFF
TRBJ1-5,TRBV6-5,.,CASSEARVNQPQHF
TRBJ1-6,TRBV6-2/TRBV6-3,.,CASSRGTGVSPLHF
TRBJ2-5,TRBV15,medium-sized,CATSKTDRGQFETQYF
TRBJ1-2,TRBV7-2,.,CASSAYRDYGYTF
TRBJ1-1,TRBV6-1,.,CASSTQPTGLLEAFF
TRBJ2-3,TRBV6-2/TRBV6-3,.,CASSLGLRSTDTQYF
TRBJ2-3,TRBV10-2,.,CASSPRGGLTDTQYF
TRBJ1-5,TRBV6-5,.,CASSPGVAWNQPQHF
TRBJ1-2,TRBV7-9,.,CASSPSPDPRDGYTF
TRBJ2-3,TRBV19,.,CASSMIRALIPGTDTQYF
TRBJ1-2,TRBV20-1,.,CSARDTDGYTF
TRBJ2-3,TRBV7-9,.,CASSAGATGARTDTQYF
TRBJ1-5,TRBV6-2/TRBV6-3,medium-sized,CASSSTGAGQPQHF
TRBJ2-7,TRBV11-2,.,CASSWDSLYEQYF
TRBJ1-2,TRBV27,.,CASSLRTDHGYTF
TRBJ1-2,TRBV7-9,.,CASSSTGGRPSFYGYTF
TRBJ2-5,TRBV10-2,.,CASTPGLAGGRETQYF
TRBJ2-2,TRBV19,.,CASSAAWTGFVSAGELFF
TRBJ2-5,TRBV12-3/TRBV12-4,.,CASSLNRGRNRETQYF
TRBJ2-3,TRBV4-1,.,CASSLNTLASGVTSTDTQYF
TRBJ2-7,TRBV19,medium-sized,CASSPHRDRVNYEQYF
TRBJ2-7,TRBV27,medium-sized,CASSSTGQYYEQYF
TRBJ2-6,TRBV27,.,CASSPTSGGAGANVLTF
TRBJ1-1,TRBV5-1,.,CASSLSGASEAFF
TRBJ1-5,TRBV5-1,.,CASSLGQGYNQPQHF
TRBJ1-2,TRBV19,medium-sized,CASSIRDRGYGYTF
TRBJ1-1,TRBV5-1,.,CASSLGFWRGTNTEAFF
TRBJ2-5,TRBV10-1,.,CASARGPETQNF
TRBJ2-5,TRBV18,.,CASSPRTGEETQYF
TRBJ1-6,TRBV6-2/TRBV6-3,medium-sized,CASSYGLGNSPLHF
TRBJ1-6,TRBV6-5,.,CASSYSDSLSSYNSPLHF
TRBJ2-5,TRBV6-2/TRBV6-3,.,CASRPEQETQYF
TRBJ2-3,TRBV20-1,.,CSARKPGGPSTDTQYF